Presented here are 30 T cell receptor beta chains from one specimen sequenced in a study of T cell repertoires in cytomegalovirus infection. One entry per CDR3 protein, called by TCRdb with MiXCR from the reads. The sample holds approximately 170,000 distinct CDR3 sequences, around 14% seen once. Sequenced sample: PBMCs. The source is a human donor in good health (CMV status not recorded). Some clones in this sample may be carry-over from other donors' samples.

This clonotype was recorded at least ten times. V gene TRBV7-2 combines with J gene TRBJ2-5; the match to TRBD2 covers 10 bases. The CDR3 spans 17 residues. V shed 3 bases and J 0 bases; nucleotides not matched to a gene: 7. Germline V CDR1 and CDR2: SGHTA, FQGNSA. CDR3 residues: CASSLIAGGGYQETQYF. The CDR3 DNA is TGTGCCAGCAGCTTGATAGCGGGAGGAGGGTACCAAGAGACCCAGTACTTC. Supplemented by reference TRBV7-2 and TRBJ2-5, the full variable domain reads GAGVSQSPSNKVTEKGKDVELRCDPISGHTALYWYRQSLGQGLEFLIYFQGNSAPDKSGLPSDRFSAERTGGSVSTLTIQRTQQEDSAVYLCASSLIAGGGYQETQYFGPGTRLLVL.

The genes are TRBV7-2 and TRBJ1-1; perhaps TRBD1 as D (6 bases). Trimming shortened V by 6 bases and J by 5 bases, and 19 bases separated the two germline ends. Germline lookup yields CDR1 SGHTA and CDR2 FQGNSA. The CDR3 is 15 amino acids. DNA of the CDR3: TGTGCCAGCAGACCCTTCTTACAGGGAGGAACTGAAGCTTTCTTT. Its translation: CASRPFLQGGTEAFF.

This chain joins TRBV3-1 and TRBJ1-3, with 7 bases aligning to TRBD1. The CDR3 has 14 residues. J lost 1 base, V lost 6 bases, and 3 bases had no gene match. From germline, CDR1 is LGHDT and CDR2 YNNKEL (reference sequence). For the CDR3, the DNA is TGTGCCAGCAGGGACAGGAAGTCTGGAAACACCATATATTTT. Its protein product is CASRDRKSGNTIYF.

This clonotype showed up many times. CDR3 nucleotides: TGTGCCAGCAGCCGCGGGGGAGCTTACAATGAGCAGTTCTTC. Translated, it gives CASSRGGAYNEQFF. The J gene is TRBJ2-1, the V gene TRBV5-4; 7 bases match TRBD2. The CDR3 covers 14 residues. J lost 4 bases, V lost 4 bases, and 5 bases had no gene match. The germline V gene encodes CDR1 SGHNT and CDR2 YYREEE (reference sequence).

This clonotype was recorded a few times. This chain links TRBV7-9 with TRBJ2-2; D is undetermined. Germline loops: CDR1 SEHNR, CDR2 FQNEAQ (reference sequence). V shed 5 bases and J shed 1 base, with 8 bases lying between them. CDR3 size: 14 residues. The CDR3 region has the DNA TGTGCCAGCAGCCCCCAGCGGAACACCGGGGAGCTGTTTTTT. It yields the protein CASSPQRNTGELFF.

Only a few counts were recorded for this clonotype. This chain connects TRBV29-1 to TRBJ2-3; a possible D gene is TRBD2 (6 bases). From germline, CDR1 is SQVTM and CDR2 ANQGSEA. V lost 2 bases to trimming and J lost 1 base, with 10 bases between them. This CDR3 is built from 14 residues. CDR3 region: CSVERDLRTDTQYF. DNA for the CDR3: TGCAGCGTTGAAAGGGACTTGCGCACAGATACGCAGTATTTT.

This clonotype was detected many times. The chain combines TRBV12-3 or TRBV12-4 with TRBJ1-5; D is unresolved. There are 13 residues in the CDR3. The germline V and J ends were trimmed by 7 bases and 7 bases, with 14 bases remaining between them. The CDR3 DNA follows: TGTGCCAGCACCCAAGGTGAGGGACAGCCCCAGCATTTT. This gives the protein CASTQGEGQPQHF.

As regards this clonotype: A read error may explain this, as a much larger clone is one base away. The chain recombines TRBV7-3 with TRBJ2-1; 9 positions match TRBD2. The CDR3 has 15 residues. CDR1 and CDR2 (germline): SGHTA, FQGTGA. CDR3 nucleotides: TGTGTCAGCAGCGCCGTGACTAGCGGATACAATGAGCAGTTCTTC. Translating it yields CVSSAVTSGYNEQFF.

In its sample, this clonotype was seen many times. The chain is built from TRBV6-2 or TRBV6-3 and TRBJ2-5; 8 bases line up with TRBD2. V lost 5 bases, J lost 3 bases, and 11 bases stayed unmatched. This CDR3 region has 16 residues. Germline V gives CDR1 MNHEY, CDR2 SVGEGT. CDR3 DNA: TGTGCCAGCAGTCCCCTCTGGCGGGGGGACGAAGAGACCCAGTACTTC. Residues: CASSPLWRGDEETQYF.

V usage is TRBV12-3 or TRBV12-4 and J usage is TRBJ1-2, with 7 bases that match TRBD1. The CDR3 totals 15 residues. Unmatched junction bases numbered 14, after V lost 5 bases and J lost 8 bases. The CDR3, as DNA: TGTGCCAGCAGTGTGAACCCGGGACAGAGGAAAGGCTACACCTTC. Protein: CASSVNPGQRKGYTF.

This clonotype was recorded once. This may be a read error: a much more frequent sequence differs by one nucleotide. The V gene is TRBV10-3, the J gene TRBJ2-2, with 8 positions matching TRBD2. Germline lookup yields CDR1 ENHRY and CDR2 SYGVKD. The CDR3 length is 15 residues. The V and J ends lost 6 bases and 6 bases, in that order; junction bases with no gene match: 9. This chain's CDR3 is CAIRGLAGNAGELFF. The CDR3 DNA is TGTGCCATCAGAGGGCTAGCGGGTAACGCCGGGGAGCTGTTTTTT.

This clonotype came up a few times. The chain links TRBV12-3 or TRBV12-4 to TRBJ2-3; possibly TRBD2 for D (5 bases). The CDR3 sequence is 16 residues long. Trimming pared 4 bases from V and 3 bases from J, leaving 17 bases between. CDR3 coding DNA: TGTGCCAGCAGTTGGAGAAGTGGGAGATCTACAGATACGCAGTATTTT. Amino acids: CASSWRSGRSTDTQYF.

This clonotype was recorded many times. The chain combines TRBV2 with TRBJ1-2, with D unresolved. Trimming shortened V by 2 bases and J by 2 bases, and 9 bases separated the two germline ends. Germline CDR1 SNHLY, CDR2 FYNNEI. This CDR3 region has 14 residues. The CDR3 loop reads CASSEYLQNYGYTF. CDR3 bases: TGTGCCAGCAGTGAATATTTACAAAACTATGGCTACACCTTC.

This clonotype occurred a few times. J is TRBJ1-4 and V is TRBV2, with TRBD1 identical over 9 bases. V shed 7 bases and J 7 bases; nucleotides not matched to a gene: 10. This CDR3 has 15 residues. The germline CDR1 and CDR2 sequences are SNHLY and FYNNEI. The chain's CDR3 is CASIIGQGLSEKLFF. CDR3 nucleotide sequence: TGTGCCAGCATCATAGGACAGGGGCTTAGTGAAAAACTGTTTTTT.

The V and J genes are TRBV7-9 and TRBJ1-1; D not certain. This CDR3 has 13 residues. Germline assignment: CDR1 SEHNR and CDR2 FQNEAQ (reference sequence). V dropped 7 bases and J dropped 5 bases, with 14 bases sitting between them. CDR3 nucleotides: TGTGCCAGCACCTACGGTGAGGGAACTGAAGCTTTCTTT. Its translation: CASTYGEGTEAFF.

This clonotype was recorded many times. J is TRBJ1-5 and V is TRBV7-8, with TRBD1 matching over 10 bases. V shed 4 bases and J 7 bases; nucleotides not matched to a gene: 4. The germline gives CDR1 SGHVS, CDR2 FQNEAQ. The CDR3 loop spans 14 amino acids. CDR3 sequence (DNA): TGTGCCAGCAGCTCACGGACAGGGGGGCAGCCCCAGCATTTT. This sequence encodes CASSSRTGGQPQHF.

This clonotype appeared many times. This CDR3 reads CASSLAAGQGAKLFF. Here the CDR3 DNA reads TGTGCCAGCAGCTTAGCGGCCGGGCAGGGGGCAAAACTGTTTTTT. The gene calls are TRBV7-9 and TRBJ1-4, with 8 positions matching TRBD1. Trimming cost V 0 bases and J 10 bases; bases outside gene matches: 7. Germline CDR1 and CDR2: SEHNR and FQNEAQ (reference sequence). The CDR3 totals 15 residues.

Many counts were recorded for this clonotype. V is TRBV12-3 or TRBV12-4 and J is TRBJ2-7; D possibly matches TRBD1 or TRBD2 (6 bases each). V was shortened by 8 bases and J by 1 base, with 12 bases between the two germline ends. This CDR3 has 13 residues. The DNA of the CDR3 is TGTGCCAGCTCTTGGGGGGCATCCTACGAGCAGTACTTC. It encodes CASSWGASYEQYF.

This clonotype was seen at least ten times. The chain is built from TRBV20-1 and TRBJ2-5; 7 bases align to TRBD2. With 4 bases clipped from V and 1 base from J, the junction kept 9 bases outside the gene matches. Germline V gene sequence: CDR1 DFQATT, CDR2 SNEGSKA (reference sequence). This CDR3 is 15 amino acids long. CDR3 protein: CSATRDSGTQETQYF. The CDR3 DNA is TGCAGTGCTACCAGAGACAGCGGGACCCAAGAGACCCAGTACTTC.

This clonotype was counted many times. At one boundary the junction diverges from the germline segment, which might be a read error. The chain has TRBV7-8 and TRBJ1-2; D perhaps matches TRBD1 (5 bases). Looked up from germline, CDR1 is SGHVS and CDR2 is FQNEAQ. CDR3 length: 13 residues. CDR3: CASTLNRNDGYTF. The CDR3 bases are TGTGCCAGCACCTTAAACAGGAATGATGGCTACACCTTC.

This clonotype was counted at least ten times. The J gene is TRBJ2-7, the V gene TRBV7-3; D not certain. CDR3 length: 10 amino acids. The V end lost 7 bases, the J end lost 9 bases, and 10 bases lay between the germline ends. The germline CDR1 and CDR2 sequences are SGHTA and FQGTGA. The CDR3 nucleotides read TGTGCCAGCACCCACCCTGGGCAGTACTTC. It encodes CASTHPGQYF.

This chain connects TRBV23-1 to TRBJ2-5, with no clear D. TRBV23-1 is placed among ORFs of uncertain function. V lost 4 bases, J lost 4 bases, and 4 bases lay in between. The length of the CDR3 is 11 residues. The CDR3 nucleotides are TGCGCCAGCAGTCCTCCAGAGACCCAGTACTTC. As protein: CASSPPETQYF.

This clonotype was detected many times. The J gene is TRBJ2-7, the V gene TRBV4-1, with D perhaps matching TRBD2 (7 bases). The V gene's germline CDR1 is MGHRA and CDR2 YSYEKL. V lost 1 base and J 0 bases, leaving 10 bases between the germline ends. CDR3 length: 15 amino acids. In DNA form, the CDR3 reads TGCGCCAGCAGCCAAGGCGGGGGCTACTCCTACGAGCAGTACTTC. Residues: CASSQGGGYSYEQYF.

V usage is TRBV29-1 and J usage is TRBJ1-1; 9 bases match TRBD1. The CDR3 sequence is 12 residues long. Germline trimming cut 3 bases from V and 10 bases from J; bases unmatched to any gene: 6. Per the germline V gene, CDR1 is SQVTM and CDR2 is ANQGSEA. The CDR3 DNA reads as TGCAGCGTTGAGACAGGGGGAAAAGGAGCTTTCTTT. Residues: CSVETGGKGAFF.

The J gene is TRBJ2-2, the V gene TRBV6-4, with no clear D. CDR1 is MRHNA and CDR2 is SNTAGT in the germline V gene. Between the trimmed V and J ends, which lost 3 bases and 2 bases, there was a span of 7 bases. This CDR3 has 14 amino acids. The CDR3 nucleotides read TGTGCCAGCAGTGAAAACTTTAACACCGGGGAGCTGTTTTTT. It specifies CASSENFNTGELFF.

The table lists this clonotype with many counts. The gene calls are TRBV7-8 and TRBJ2-5; TRBD1 agrees at 12 bases. Germline V CDR1 and CDR2: SGHVS, FQNEAQ. V was clipped by 2 bases and J by 3 bases; unmatched bases: 7. CDR3 size: 17 residues. The DNA of the CDR3 is TGTGCCAGCAGCTTACCACGGGACAGGGGGCGGAAAGAGACCCAGTACTTC. It is translated as CASSLPRDRGRKETQYF.

This clonotype has at least ten counts. The chain is built from TRBV18 and TRBJ2-1; D might be TRBD1 or TRBD2, each matching 5 bases. With 1 base removed from V and 4 bases from J, the gap between germline ends came to 14 bases. Germline CDR1 is KGHSH and CDR2 is LQKENI. The CDR3 runs to 16 residues. CDR3 sequence reads: CASSPLMGVHYNEQFF. In DNA form, the CDR3 reads TGTGCCAGCTCACCACTGATGGGGGTTCATTACAATGAGCAGTTCTTC.

This clonotype was found many times. The chain uses TRBV7-8 and TRBJ1-5, with a possible D match to TRBD1 (5 bases). CDR1 and CDR2 from the germline V gene are SGHVS and FQNEAQ. The CDR3 is made up of 14 amino acids. Trimming removed 1 base from V and 5 bases from J, with 9 bases in between. The CDR3 spells CASSLGGGDQPQHF. CDR3 nucleotides: TGTGCCAGCAGCTTAGGGGGGGGGGATCAGCCCCAGCATTTT.

The V and J genes are TRBV29-1 and TRBJ1-2; D is undetermined. CDR1 is SQVTM and CDR2 is ANQGSEA in the germline V gene. This CDR3 has 12 amino acids. V lost 3 bases to trimming and J lost 4 bases, with 9 bases between them. CDR3 bases: TGCAGCGTTGATTGGCAGCCCTATGGCTACACCTTC. Translating gives CSVDWQPYGYTF.

This clonotype occurred many times. V is TRBV7-2 and J is TRBJ2-7; TRBD2 matches 10 bases. There are 14 residues in the CDR3. Germline CDR1 and CDR2: SGHTA and FQGNSA. The trim removed 8 bases at V and 0 bases at J, leaving 4 bases unmatched. The CDR3 is CASRTSGRSYEQYF. The DNA for the CDR3 is TGTGCCAGCCGGACTAGCGGACGCTCCTACGAGCAGTACTTC.